What follows are 32 T cell receptor beta chains derived from one specimen sequenced in a study of blood T cells in healthy people across ages. Alongside a J-beta primer mix, a sample-barcoded 5' primer served in a second PCR lasting about 7 to 12 cycles. TCRdb processed the 5' RACE reads anew with MiXCR; each CDR3 protein has one entry. The sample carries 1,300,000 or so distinct CDR3 sequences, approximately 63% recorded once. The material sequenced was blood. These receptors were obtained from a young man in good health.

The chain joins TRBV6-5 to TRBJ2-6; D uncertain. Germline V gives CDR1 MNHEY, CDR2 SVGAGI. The CDR3 runs 14 residues. Trimming shortened V by 5 bases and J by 4 bases, and 9 bases separated the two germline ends. The CDR3 region has the DNA TGTGCCAGCAGTGTGGGAATCGGGGCCAACGTCCTGACTTTC. Translation gives CASSVGIGANVLTF.

Only a few counts were recorded for this clonotype. The CDR3 loop reads CASSPYPKDEQYF. The CDR3 DNA follows: TGTGCCAGCAGCCCATACCCCAAGGACGAGCAGTACTTC. The rearrangement links TRBV7-6 to TRBJ2-7, with D hard to call. CDR1 is SGHVS and CDR2 is FNYEAQ in the germline V gene. V shed 5 bases and J shed 5 bases, with 13 bases lying between them. The CDR3 is 13 residues long. The whole variable domain, filled in from reference TRBV7-6 and TRBJ2-7, reads GAGVSQSPRYKVTKRGQDVALRCDPISGHVSLYWYRQALGQGPEFLTYFNYEAQQDKSGLPNDRFSAERPEGSISTLTIQRTEQRDSAMYRCASSPYPKDEQYFGPGTRLTVT.

This clonotype has only a few counts. The V gene is TRBV27, the J gene TRBJ2-1, with D possibly being TRBD2 (6 bases). The length of the CDR3 is 13 residues. With 8 bases removed from V and 7 bases from J, the gap between germline ends came to 15 bases. CDR1 is MNHEY and CDR2 is SMNVEV in the germline V gene (reference sequence). CDR3 region: CASGVGAGNEQFF. The CDR3 coding sequence is TGTGCCAGCGGTGTAGGGGCGGGGAATGAGCAGTTCTTC.

This clonotype was counted only a few times. The chain recombines TRBV24-1 with TRBJ2-5, with D possibly being TRBD1 or TRBD2 (5 bases each). This CDR3 has 12 amino acids. CDR1 is KGHDR and CDR2 is SFDVKD in the germline V gene. Trimming removed 2 bases at V and 11 bases at J, with 11 bases between. The chain's CDR3 is CATSDSLGEQYF. DNA of the CDR3: TGTGCCACCAGTGATTCATTAGGGGAGCAGTACTTC.

The V call is TRBV20-1, the J call TRBJ2-7; D might be TRBD1 (6 bases). V lost 3 bases to trimming and J lost 5 bases, with 8 bases between them. Germline CDR1 reads DFQATT; CDR2 reads SNEGSKA (reference sequence). This CDR3 contains 11 residues. CDR3 sequence: CSARGANEQYF. In nucleotides, the CDR3 is TGCAGTGCTAGGGGGGCCAACGAGCAGTACTTC.

This clonotype has only a few counts. This chain joins TRBV9 and TRBJ1-1, with TRBD1 as a possible D gene (5 bases). The germline CDR1 and CDR2 sequences are SGDLS and YYNGEE. The V gene lost 7 bases and the J gene lost 6 bases, with 10 bases spanning the gap. CDR3 size: 11 residues. This CDR3 reads CASGRGPEAFF. CDR3 sequence (DNA): TGTGCCAGCGGTAGGGGTCCTGAAGCTTTCTTT.

This sequence joins TRBV20-1 and TRBJ1-5; D is perhaps TRBD1 (5 bases). The V end was cut by 0 bases, the J end by 4 bases, with 13 bases between. The germline gives CDR1 DFQATT, CDR2 SNEGSKA (reference sequence). This CDR3 is 15 amino acids long. The CDR3, as DNA: TGCAGTGCTAGAGAAGCCAGGGTAGGAAATCAGCCCCAGCATTTT. Protein sequence: CSAREARVGNQPQHF.

There are a few counts of this clonotype. V and J are TRBV9 and TRBJ2-7; 7 bases fit TRBD2. Germline assignment: CDR1 SGDLS and CDR2 YYNGEE. With 0 bases clipped from V and 3 bases from J, the junction kept 6 bases outside the gene matches. The CDR3 extends over 15 amino acids. CDR3 in amino acids: CASSVDGGRNYEQYF. CDR3 DNA sequence: TGTGCCAGCAGCGTAGACGGGGGGAGGAACTACGAGCAGTACTTC. Full variable domain (remainder filled in from reference TRBV9 and TRBJ2-7): DSGVTQTPKHLITATGQRVTLRCSPRSGDLSVYWYQQSLDQGLQFLIQYYNGEERAKGNILERFSAQQFPDLHSELNLSSLELGDSALYFCASSVDGGRNYEQYFGPGTRLTVT.

The chain uses TRBV20-1 and TRBJ2-1, with 8 bases identical to TRBD1. The CDR3 runs 16 residues. The ends lost 0 bases at V and 1 base at J; junction bases unmatched: 5. Per the germline V gene, CDR1 is DFQATT and CDR2 is SNEGSKA (reference sequence). CDR3 bases: TGCAGTGCTAGAGATGAGCGGACAGGGTCCTACAATGAGCAGTTCTTC. Translation: CSARDERTGSYNEQFF.

In DNA, the CDR3 is TGTGCCAGCAGCTTGATGGACCAGCCCGGGGAGCTGTTTTTT. Amino acids: CASSLMDQPGELFF. The V call is TRBV7-2, the J call TRBJ2-2; no reliable D call. The CDR3 totals 14 residues. The V gene's germline CDR1 is SGHTA and CDR2 FQGNSA. Trimming removed 3 bases from V and 6 bases from J, with 11 bases in between.

This clonotype was counted a few times. The rearrangement joins TRBV18 to TRBJ2-7; tentatively, D is TRBD1 (6 bases). This CDR3 spans 13 amino acids. The V and J ends lost 3 bases and 6 bases respectively, with 12 bases between them. Germline assignment: CDR1 KGHSH and CDR2 LQKENI. Here the CDR3 DNA reads TGTGCCAGCTCACCTATACAGGGTACCGAGCAGTACTTC. Its translation: CASSPIQGTEQYF.

There are a few counts of this clonotype. The V call is TRBV6-2 or TRBV6-3, the J call TRBJ2-7; 7 bases map to TRBD1. Trimming at V came to 6 bases and at J to 4 bases, leaving 9 bases not matched to a gene. CDR1 MNHEY and CDR2 SVGEGT come from the germline V gene. This CDR3 has 14 residues. The CDR3 is CASSPSTGRYEQYF. In nucleotides, the CDR3 is TGTGCCAGCAGCCCCTCGACAGGGCGTTACGAGCAGTACTTC.

The chain employs TRBV6-2 or TRBV6-3 and TRBJ2-4; D is unresolved. The J call may be in error: the DNA end matches TRBJ2-7 better. The CDR3 is 16 residues long. Per germline, CDR1 MNHEY and CDR2 SVGEGT. CDR3 nucleotide sequence: TGTGCCAGCAGCTCCCCGGGCCCATTCTTCGGCTACGAGCAGTACTTC. It yields the protein CASSSPGPFFGYEQYF.

V usage is TRBV3-1 and J usage is TRBJ2-2; 13 bases are a match to TRBD2. From germline, CDR1 is LGHDT and CDR2 YNNKEL (reference sequence). This CDR3 spans 17 amino acids. V lost 3 bases, J lost 9 bases, and 10 bases stayed unmatched. Here the CDR3 reads CASSHARLAGGYWELFF. The CDR3 coding sequence is TGTGCCAGCAGCCACGCTAGACTAGCGGGGGGCTATTGGGAGCTGTTTTTT.

The V call is TRBV7-9, the J call TRBJ2-2; D is undetermined. Germline V gene data show CDR1 as SEHNR and CDR2 as FQNEAQ (reference sequence). Trimming pared 5 bases from V and 1 base from J, leaving 11 bases between. CDR3 length equals 15 residues. CDR3 DNA: TGTGCCAGCAGCCCCAGGTGGGAGAACACCGGGGAGCTGTTTTTT. As protein: CASSPRWENTGELFF.

This clonotype was counted many times. The V gene is TRBV27, the J gene TRBJ2-3, with TRBD2 matching 7 bases. Germline trimming cut 4 bases from V and 0 bases from J; bases unmatched to any gene: 4. Germline-derived CDR1 and CDR2 are MNHEY and SMNVEV (reference sequence). There are 15 residues in the CDR3. CDR3 bases: TGTGCCAGCAGTTCGGGGACTACTAGCACAGATACGCAGTATTTT. This translates into CASSSGTTSTDTQYF.

This clonotype came up a few times. At one end, the junction sequence differs from germline, possibly due to a read error. The chain recombines TRBV5-1 with TRBJ2-7; 10 bases match TRBD1. CDR1 and CDR2 from the germline V gene are SGHRS and YFSETQ. The CDR3 is 14 residues long. CDR3 coding DNA: TGTGCCAGCAGGGGACAGGGGAACTCCTACGAGCAGTACTTC. Translated, it gives CASRGQGNSYEQYF.

This clonotype was counted a few times. The V and J genes are TRBV7-9 and TRBJ2-7; D is unresolved. The CDR3 length is 14 residues. The germline V and J ends were trimmed by 5 bases and 2 bases, with 13 bases remaining between them. Germline V gives CDR1 SEHNR, CDR2 FQNEAQ (reference sequence). The CDR3 DNA reads as TGTGCCAGCAGCCCGGTTACAGTTACCTACGAGCAGTACTTC. Translated: CASSPVTVTYEQYF.

V and J are TRBV7-2 and TRBJ1-1, with 7 nucleotides matching TRBD1. Germline loops: CDR1 SGHTA, CDR2 FQGNSA. The CDR3 consists of 16 residues. V shed 5 bases, J shed 5 bases, and the junction held 14 bases outside the gene matches. The CDR3 DNA reads as TGTGCCAGCAGCCTAGGGGACAGACTAAAGAGGACTGAAGCTTTCTTT. It specifies CASSLGDRLKRTEAFF.

This rearrangement joins TRBV7-2 to TRBJ2-1; D is unclear. This CDR3 spans 12 amino acids. Germline CDR1 reads SGHTA; CDR2 reads FQGNSA. V lost 3 bases and J lost 11, with 11 bases in between. The CDR3: CASSFPQAQQFF. The DNA for the CDR3 is TGTGCCAGCAGCTTCCCCCAGGCCCAGCAGTTCTTC.

The V gene is TRBV14, the J gene TRBJ1-5, with unresolved D. Germline V gives CDR1 SGHDN, CDR2 FVKESK. V lost 6 bases, J lost 0 bases, and 21 bases lay in between. This CDR3 contains 18 residues. The CDR3: CASRPRSYSHDSNQPQHF. The CDR3 DNA follows: TGTGCCAGCAGGCCAAGATCTTACAGCCACGATAGCAATCAGCCCCAGCATTTT. Looking up the rest from reference TRBV14 and TRBJ1-5 gives the full variable domain: EAGVTQFPSHSVIEKGQTVTLRCDPISGHDNLYWYRRVMGKEIKFLLHFVKESKQDESGMPNNRFLAERTGGTYSTLKVQPAELEDSGVYFCASRPRSYSHDSNQPQHFGDGTRLSIL.

V gene TRBV14 combines with J gene TRBJ2-7; 8 bases are a match to TRBD2. Germline V lookup: CDR1 SGHDN, CDR2 FVKESK. J was trimmed by 3 bases and V by 4 bases; bases with no gene match: 5. The CDR3 consists of 14 residues. This CDR3 reads CASSRDLAGYEQYF. DNA for the CDR3: TGTGCCAGCAGCCGGGATCTAGCGGGCTACGAGCAGTACTTC.

The V gene is TRBV29-1, the J gene TRBJ2-7, with TRBD1 as a possible D gene (6 bases). With 4 bases removed from V and 5 bases from J, the gap between germline ends came to 15 bases. The CDR3 contains 13 residues. CDR1 is SQVTM, CDR2 ANQGSEA, per germline. CDR3 loop: CSVAHRVGHEQYF. CDR3 bases: TGCAGCGTTGCCCACAGGGTCGGTCACGAGCAGTACTTC.

V and J are TRBV27 and TRBJ2-1; maybe TRBD2 (5 bases). CDR1 and CDR2 from the germline V gene are MNHEY and SMNVEV (reference sequence). The CDR3 totals 11 residues. The ends were cut back, 6 bases at V and 15 bases at J, with 15 bases in the middle. The DNA of the CDR3 is TGTGCCAGCAGCCGGTCGGGATCCCTGTTCTTC. The encoded protein is CASSRSGSLFF.

This chain uses TRBV7-2 with TRBJ2-1, with a weak D call TRBD2 (5 bases). V gave up 5 bases and J gave up 9 bases, with 11 bases separating them. The CDR3 contains 12 residues. CDR1 is SGHTA and CDR2 is FQGNSA in the germline V gene. The CDR3 coding sequence is TGTGCCAGCAGCCGGACTGTGAGTGAGCAGTTCTTC. The encoded protein is CASSRTVSEQFF.

V and J are TRBV29-1 and TRBJ2-3, with TRBD2 matching 8 bases. This CDR3 region has 14 residues. J lost 1 base, V lost 7 bases, and 7 bases had no gene match. CDR1 is SQVTM and CDR2 is ANQGSEA in the germline V gene. The CDR3 nucleotides read TGCAGCGGAGCGGGGGCGAGTGGCACAGATACGCAGTATTTT. This gives the protein CSGAGASGTDTQYF.

This clonotype was observed a few times. The J gene is TRBJ1-2, the V gene TRBV5-1, with D possibly matching TRBD1 (5 bases). CDR1 SGHRS and CDR2 YFSETQ come from the germline V gene. Trimming took off 6 bases at V and 5 bases at J, with 17 bases between the two ends. The CDR3 has 14 amino acids. DNA for the CDR3: TGCGCCAGCAATTCCCCCGGGACGGAATATGGCTACACCTTC. It codes for CASNSPGTEYGYTF.

The chain has TRBV10-1 and TRBJ2-7, with D possibly matching TRBD2 (6 bases). V was trimmed by 2 bases and J by 0 bases, leaving 14 bases between them. Germline V gene data show CDR1 as WNHNN and CDR2 as SYGVQD (reference sequence). The CDR3 has 16 residues. CDR3 sequence (DNA): TGCGCCAGCAGTGAGGAAATCGGGGGACCCTCCTACGAGCAGTACTTC. Protein sequence: CASSEEIGGPSYEQYF.

The rearrangement joins TRBV21-1 to TRBJ2-7; TRBD1, the table's D call, lacks a check against the DNA. The closer fit of TRBJ2-5 to the DNA end suggests the J call may be wrong. TRBV21-1 counts as a pseudogene. The length of the CDR3 is 15 residues. The CDR3 DNA follows: TGTGCCAGCAGCCTACGGACAGGCCGGGGGGAGACCCAGTACTTC. This gives the protein CASSLRTGRGETQYF.

V usage is TRBV27 and J usage is TRBJ2-1; 7 nucleotides align to TRBD2. The CDR3 spans 13 residues. The V gene's germline CDR1 is MNHEY and CDR2 SMNVEV (reference sequence). Trimming at V came to 7 bases and at J to 8 bases, leaving 8 bases not matched to a gene. The CDR3 loop reads CASTGLVHDEQFF. Here the CDR3 DNA reads TGTGCCAGCACTGGACTAGTGCACGATGAGCAGTTCTTC.

The chain recombines TRBV5-1 with TRBJ2-3; possible D gene TRBD1, 6 bases. V was cut by 1 base and J by 1 base, with 13 bases left in between. The germline gives CDR1 SGHRS, CDR2 YFSETQ. CDR3 length: 16 residues. Here the CDR3 reads CASSLYPGAGTDTQYF. The CDR3 nucleotides read TGCGCCAGCAGCTTGTATCCAGGGGCGGGCACAGATACGCAGTATTTT.

CDR3 amino acids: CASSLDVDRNNEQFF. The CDR3 nucleotides read TGTGCCAGCAGCTTAGACGTGGACAGGAACAATGAGCAGTTCTTC. The V call is TRBV11-3, the J call TRBJ2-1; 7 bases align to TRBD1. The CDR3 covers 15 residues. Germline V lookup: CDR1 SGHNT, CDR2 YENEEA. J was trimmed by 5 bases and V by 0 bases; bases with no gene match: 4.